Listed below are T cell receptor beta chains from one sample, sequenced in a study of blood T cells in healthy people across ages. TCRdb reanalysed the 5' RACE reads using MiXCR and keeps one entry per CDR3 protein. The sample contains around 1,800,000 distinct CDR3 sequences, about 39% of which appear only once. The sequenced sample consisted of blood. The receptors derive from a human donor in good health. Both conserved end residues are part of each CDR3. Each record gives: J gene, clone size, V gene, D gene, CDR3 protein, CDR3 DNA. D genes are given only for firm matches. Size is stated for part of the rows, as once, few or many counts, or as a class when the clone is expanded.

J gene: TRBJ2-1
clone size: -
V gene: TRBV7-2
D gene: -
CDR3 protein: CASTLMGNEQFF
CDR3 DNA: TGTGCCAGCACCCTAATGGGGAATGAGCAGTTCTTC

J gene: TRBJ2-5
clone size: -
V gene: TRBV20-1
D gene: TRBD2
CDR3 protein: CSAAGTSGPNEQYF
CDR3 DNA: TGCAGTGCTGCCGGGACTAGCGGACCCAATGAGCAGTACTTC

J gene: TRBJ1-4
clone size: -
V gene: TRBV9
D gene: -
CDR3 protein: CASSVAGTPNEKLFF
CDR3 DNA: TGTGCCAGCAGCGTAGCGGGGACCCCTAATGAAAAACTGTTTTTT

J gene: TRBJ2-3
clone size: -
V gene: TRBV20-1
D gene: TRBD2
CDR3 protein: CSASPASGVGTDTQYF
CDR3 DNA: TGCAGTGCTAGCCCCGCTAGCGGGGTTGGCACAGATACGCAGTATTTT

J gene: TRBJ1-6
clone size: -
V gene: TRBV11-2
D gene: -
CDR3 protein: CASRMGVGDSPLHF
CDR3 DNA: TGTGCCAGCAGGATGGGGGTAGGGGATTCACCCCTCCACTTT

J gene: TRBJ2-1
clone size: few
V gene: TRBV9
D gene: -
CDR3 protein: CANSVAGRGGNEQFF
CDR3 DNA: TGTGCCAACAGCGTAGCTGGTAGAGGAGGGAATGAGCAGTTCTTC

J gene: TRBJ2-7
clone size: few
V gene: TRBV20-1
D gene: TRBD1
CDR3 protein: CSATRDRAPYEQYF
CDR3 DNA: TGCAGTGCTACCCGGGACAGGGCCCCCTACGAGCAGTACTTC

J gene: TRBJ2-1
clone size: -
V gene: TRBV10-3
D gene: -
CDR3 protein: CAINGGQLHNEQFF
CDR3 DNA: TGTGCCATCAATGGGGGGCAACTGCACAATGAGCAGTTCTTC

J gene: TRBJ2-2
clone size: -
V gene: TRBV3-1
D gene: -
CDR3 protein: CASSQLGNTGELFF
CDR3 DNA: TGTGCCAGCAGCCAACTGGGAAACACCGGGGAGCTGTTTTTT

J gene: TRBJ2-7
clone size: few
V gene: TRBV7-8
D gene: -
CDR3 protein: CASSPKDTYEQYF
CDR3 DNA: TGTGCCAGCAGCCCAAAGGACACCTACGAGCAGTACTTC

J gene: TRBJ1-2
clone size: many
V gene: TRBV29-1
D gene: -
CDR3 protein: CSVATGSNYGYTF
CDR3 DNA: TGCAGCGTTGCCACAGGGAGTAACTATGGCTACACCTTC

J gene: TRBJ2-7
clone size: -
V gene: TRBV20-1
D gene: -
CDR3 protein: CSAHRISSYEQYF
CDR3 DNA: TGCAGTGCCCACAGGATCTCCTCCTACGAGCAGTACTTC

J gene: TRBJ2-7
clone size: few
V gene: TRBV9
D gene: -
CDR3 protein: CASSVGSGESYEQYF
CDR3 DNA: TGTGCCAGCAGCGTAGGATCAGGAGAGTCCTACGAGCAGTACTTC

J gene: TRBJ2-1
clone size: -
V gene: TRBV24-1
D gene: -
CDR3 protein: CATSDCIARSYNEQFF
CDR3 DNA: TGTGCCACCAGTGATTGTATAGCCCGCTCCTACAATGAGCAGTTCTTC

J gene: TRBJ2-3
clone size: few
V gene: TRBV7-2
D gene: TRBD1
CDR3 protein: CASSFRRGTGRTDTQYF
CDR3 DNA: TGTGCCAGCAGCTTCCGTAGAGGGACAGGGAGGACAGATACGCAGTATTTT

J gene: TRBJ1-1
clone size: -
V gene: TRBV6-2/TRBV6-3
D gene: -
CDR3 protein: CASTPGSIRDTEAFF
CDR3 DNA: TGTGCCAGCACCCCAGGGAGCATAAGGGACACTGAAGCTTTCTTT

J gene: TRBJ1-2
clone size: few
V gene: TRBV7-9
D gene: TRBD1
CDR3 protein: CASSSPRQGPTNYGYTF
CDR3 DNA: TGTGCCAGCAGCTCGCCCCGACAGGGCCCCACTAACTATGGCTACACCTTC

J gene: TRBJ1-2
clone size: -
V gene: TRBV15
D gene: -
CDR3 protein: CATSREFARVGYTF
CDR3 DNA: TGTGCCACCAGCAGAGAATTCGCGCGAGTTGGCTACACCTTC

J gene: TRBJ2-3
clone size: -
V gene: TRBV6-6
D gene: -
CDR3 protein: CASSYSDTSDTQYF
CDR3 DNA: TGTGCCAGCAGTTACTCGGACACTTCGGATACGCAGTATTTT

J gene: TRBJ1-1
clone size: few
V gene: TRBV7-2
D gene: -
CDR3 protein: CASTLVQATEAFF
CDR3 DNA: TGTGCCAGCACCCTCGTACAGGCCACTGAAGCTTTCTTT

J gene: TRBJ2-7
clone size: -
V gene: TRBV7-2
D gene: TRBD1
CDR3 protein: CASSLVWTGLPEQYF
CDR3 DNA: TGTGCCAGCAGCTTAGTGTGGACAGGGTTGCCCGAGCAGTACTTC

J gene: TRBJ2-3
clone size: few
V gene: TRBV11-1
D gene: -
CDR3 protein: CASSPSQRPDTQYF
CDR3 DNA: TGTGCCAGCAGCCCCTCCCAAAGGCCAGATACGCAGTATTTT

J gene: TRBJ1-1
clone size: -
V gene: TRBV6-1
D gene: -
CDR3 protein: CASSLEDSEAFF
CDR3 DNA: TGTGCCAGCAGTCTTGAGGACAGTGAAGCTTTCTTT

J gene: TRBJ2-5
clone size: few
V gene: TRBV4-2
D gene: -
CDR3 protein: CASSQPGDGQETQYF
CDR3 DNA: TGTGCCAGCAGCCAACCCGGGGACGGACAAGAGACCCAGTACTTC

J gene: TRBJ2-5
clone size: -
V gene: TRBV27
D gene: TRBD1
CDR3 protein: CASSNRGQGETQYF
CDR3 DNA: TGTGCCAGCAGTAACAGGGGGCAGGGAGAGACCCAGTACTTC

J gene: TRBJ1-4
clone size: -
V gene: TRBV12-3/TRBV12-4
D gene: -
CDR3 protein: CASSSVTTNEKLFF
CDR3 DNA: TGTGCCAGCAGTTCCGTAACAACTAATGAAAAACTGTTTTTT

J gene: TRBJ2-1
clone size: once
V gene: TRBV4-2
D gene: -
CDR3 protein: CASGQMGDFPVAYNEQFF
CDR3 DNA: TGTGCCAGCGGCCAAATGGGAGATTTCCCTGTGGCTTACAATGAGCAGTTCTTC

J gene: TRBJ2-5
clone size: -
V gene: TRBV5-1
D gene: -
CDR3 protein: CASSRDFSQETQYF
CDR3 DNA: TGCGCCAGCAGCCGGGACTTTTCCCAAGAGACCCAGTACTTC

J gene: TRBJ2-4
clone size: -
V gene: TRBV27
D gene: -
CDR3 protein: CASSLSWSGLAKNIQYF
CDR3 DNA: TGTGCCAGCAGTTTATCGTGGTCGGGTTTAGCCAAAAACATTCAGTACTTC

J gene: TRBJ1-2
clone size: -
V gene: TRBV20-1
D gene: TRBD1
CDR3 protein: CSARPTGDALRGSYGYTF
CDR3 DNA: TGCAGTGCTAGACCCACAGGGGACGCTCTTCGGGGGAGCTATGGCTACACCTTC

J gene: TRBJ2-3
clone size: -
V gene: TRBV7-3
D gene: TRBD2
CDR3 protein: CASSSSSGGVTDTQYF
CDR3 DNA: TGTGCCAGCAGCTCCTCTAGCGGGGGGGTTACAGATACGCAGTATTTT

J gene: TRBJ2-7
clone size: -
V gene: TRBV5-5
D gene: -
CDR3 protein: CASSLDRVHYEQYF
CDR3 DNA: TGTGCCAGCAGCTTGGACAGGGTCCACTACGAGCAGTACTTC

J gene: TRBJ1-2
clone size: -
V gene: TRBV12-3/TRBV12-4
D gene: -
CDR3 protein: CASRSIVGGYTF
CDR3 DNA: TGTGCCAGCAGGTCTATTGTGGGCGGCTACACCTTC

J gene: TRBJ1-1
clone size: -
V gene: TRBV9
D gene: TRBD1
CDR3 protein: CASSSKTGGWTEAFF
CDR3 DNA: TGTGCCAGCAGCTCCAAGACAGGGGGCTGGACTGAAGCTTTCTTT

J gene: TRBJ2-3
clone size: -
V gene: TRBV20-1
D gene: TRBD2
CDR3 protein: CSAERRGGSDTQYF
CDR3 DNA: TGCAGTGCTGAGCGGCGGGGGGGCTCAGATACGCAGTATTTT

J gene: TRBJ2-1
clone size: -
V gene: TRBV20-1
D gene: TRBD2
CDR3 protein: CSAAGTMGYNEQFF
CDR3 DNA: TGCAGTGCCGCCGGGACTATGGGATACAATGAGCAGTTCTTC